What follows are 7 T cell receptor beta chains derived from one specimen sequenced in a study of CD8 T cells in ankylosing spondylitis. Findings of the study overall: Ankylosing spondylitis blood appeared to carry a characteristic TCR beta motif of roughly eight highly homologous variants.

TCRdb passed the 5' RACE reads through MiXCR, listing each CDR3 protein once. Among over 600,000 distinct CDR3 sequences listed, around 20% were seen once. No antigen is known for these receptors. The specimen was blood, either unsorted or a sorted T cell fraction (not recorded which). These receptors originate from a male donor with ankylosing spondylitis.

The chain joins TRBV5-1 to TRBJ2-3, with 7 bases lining up with TRBD2. The J segment lost 0 bases and the V segment lost 6 bases, leaving 7 bases of the junction unmatched. The CDR3 has 15 residues. The germline gives CDR1 SGHRS, CDR2 YFSETQ. CDR3 nucleotides: TGCGCCAGCACCCCCCTAGCGGCTAGCACAGATACGCAGTATTTT. Translated, it gives CASTPLAASTDTQYF.

At least ten counts were recorded for this clonotype. The chain links TRBV9 to TRBJ2-7; no clear D gene. Per germline, CDR1 SGDLS and CDR2 YYNGEE. The CDR3 spans 14 residues. V lost 0 bases, J lost 3 bases, and 10 bases lay in between. CDR3 residues: CASSVASVDYEQYF. In nucleotides, the CDR3 is TGTGCCAGCAGCGTAGCCAGCGTGGACTACGAGCAGTACTTC.

There are many counts of this clonotype. The gene calls are TRBV18 and TRBJ2-3; D unclear. V lost 8 bases and J lost 9, with 15 bases in between. The CDR3 loop spans 12 amino acids. The V gene's germline CDR1 is KGHSH and CDR2 LQKENI. The DNA of the CDR3 is TGTGCCAGCAGCCCCGGTCGAGACACGCAGTATTTT. Its translation is CASSPGRDTQYF.

This clonotype was found a few times. The V gene is TRBV12-3 or TRBV12-4, the J gene TRBJ2-7; D gene ambiguous. The length of the CDR3 is 11 residues. V was cut by 6 bases and J by 4 bases, with 7 bases left in between. The CDR3 coding sequence is TGTGCCAGCAGGGCCCGGTACGAGCAGTACTTC. Residues: CASRARYEQYF.

The chain joins TRBV13 to TRBJ1-1, with a weak D call TRBD1 (5 bases). Germline assignment: CDR1 PRHDT and CDR2 FYEKMQ (reference sequence). The CDR3 runs 14 residues. Trimming took off 4 bases at V and 4 bases at J, with 13 bases between the two ends. The CDR3 reads CASSSDRHVTEAFF. CDR3 in DNA: TGTGCCAGCAGCTCCGACAGACACGTCACTGAAGCTTTCTTT.

J is TRBJ2-1 and V is TRBV20-1; D is perhaps TRBD2 (5 bases). The germline V gene has CDR1 DFQATT and CDR2 SNEGSKA (reference sequence). This CDR3 has 13 residues. The V end lost 7 bases, the J end lost 6 bases, and 16 bases lay between the germline ends. This CDR3 reads CSVAIRTLNEQFF. The CDR3 DNA reads TGCAGTGTCGCCATCCGGACTCTCAATGAGCAGTTCTTC.

V and J are TRBV12-3 or TRBV12-4 and TRBJ1-2; D is undetermined. This CDR3 is built from 12 residues. Trimming cost V 6 bases and J 6 bases, with 11 bases left between them. The CDR3 coding sequence is TGTGCCAGCAGGAATCTTCTGGATGGCTACACCTTC. Its protein is CASRNLLDGYTF.